The 21 T cell receptor beta chains listed next were all sequenced from one sample in a study of cytotoxic CD8 clonotypes in ibrutinib-treated CLL. Some clones are missing from TCRdb's copy, which holds only in-frame ones; the method was immunoSEQ multiplex PCR. The table includes some 81,000 clones, about 85% detected once. The sequencing here drew on PBMCs, taken after 12 months of ibrutinib treatment. These receptors were collected from a human donor with chronic lymphocytic leukemia.

This chain joins TRBV6-4 and TRBJ2-1; 10 nucleotides match TRBD1. The CDR3 is 14 amino acids. Trimming cost V 6 bases and J 9 bases; bases outside gene matches: 8. Germline V gene sequence: CDR1 MRHNA, CDR2 SNTAGT. Here the CDR3 DNA reads TGTGCCAGCAGCGGACAGGGGGTAGGGGGTGAGCAGTTCTTC. It translates to CASSGQGVGGEQFF.

The rearrangement links TRBV5-1 to TRBJ2-5; 9 nucleotides line up with TRBD1. The CDR3 contains 16 residues. V was clipped by 0 bases and J by 9 bases; unmatched bases: 12. Germline CDR1 SGHRS, CDR2 YFSETQ. The CDR3 DNA sequence: TGCGCCAGCAGCTTGGCCTTCGGACAGGGGAGCGCGGCCCAGTACTTC. It encodes CASSLAFGQGSAAQYF. Full variable domain (remainder filled in from reference TRBV5-1 and TRBJ2-5): KAGVTQTPRYLIKTRGQQVTLSCSPISGHRSVSWYQQTPGQGLQFLFEYFSETQRNKGNFPGRFSGRQFSNSRSEMNVSTLELGDSALYLCASSLAFGQGSAAQYFGPGTRLLVL.

The chain's CDR3 is CASSESKDLPPYEQYF. DNA of the CDR3: TGCGCCAGCAGTGAGTCGAAAGACCTCCCCCCTTACGAGCAGTACTTC. V is TRBV10-1 and J is TRBJ2-7, with no clear D. Per the germline V gene, CDR1 is WNHNN and CDR2 is SYGVQD (reference sequence). Trimming removed 0 bases from V and 4 bases from J, with 16 bases in between. The CDR3 sequence is 16 residues long.

The V call is TRBV19, the J call TRBJ2-1, with 10 positions matching TRBD2. J lost 6 bases, V lost 6 bases, and 14 bases had no gene match. Germline CDR1 is LNHDA and CDR2 is SQIVND (reference sequence). The CDR3 is 17 amino acids. CDR3 nucleotides: TGTGCCAGTAGACCCCCGGGGGTTAGCGGGAGGCCCAATGAGCAGTTCTTC. The encoded protein is CASRPPGVSGRPNEQFF. The whole variable domain, filled in from reference TRBV19 and TRBJ2-1, reads DGGITQSPKYLFRKEGQNVTLSCEQNLNHDAMYWYRQDPGQGLRLIYYSQIVNDFQKGDIAEGYSVSREKKESFPLTVTSAQKNPTAFYLCASRPPGVSGRPNEQFFGPGTRLTVL.

The chain uses TRBV6-6 and TRBJ2-1; D assignment may be TRBD1 or TRBD2 (5 bases each). Trimming shortened V by 2 bases and J by 6 bases, and 14 bases separated the two germline ends. The germline CDR1 and CDR2 sequences are MNHNY and SVGAGI (reference sequence). The CDR3 totals 15 residues. DNA of the CDR3: TGTGCCAGCAGTTACGGGGCCAACGGGGCCAATGAGCAGTTCTTC. Protein product: CASSYGANGANEQFF.

The DNA of the CDR3 is TGCAGTGCGTACCGGACTGGCGAGCAGTACTTC. Translated, it gives CSAYRTGEQYF. The chain is built from TRBV20-1 and TRBJ2-7, with TRBD2 as a possible D gene (5 bases). The length of the CDR3 is 11 residues. The V end was cut by 6 bases, the J end by 6 bases, with 12 bases between. Germline V lookup: CDR1 DFQATT, CDR2 SNEGSKA (reference sequence).

V is TRBV2 and J is TRBJ2-5, with 8 bases aligning to TRBD2. V shed 6 bases and J 7 bases; nucleotides not matched to a gene: 7. Per germline, CDR1 SNHLY and CDR2 FYNNEI. This CDR3 spans 13 amino acids. The CDR3 DNA is TGTGCCAGCAGCGCCCCCGGGGGGGGGACCCAGTACTTC. Translating gives CASSAPGGGTQYF.

The V and J genes are TRBV4-3 and TRBJ2-5; TRBD2 is a possible D gene (7 bases). Germline V gene lookup returns CDR1 LGHNA and CDR2 YSLEER. V was cut by 0 bases and J by 5 bases, with 19 bases left in between. This CDR3 is built from 17 residues. CDR3 protein: CASSQDLRGGTGETQYF. The CDR3, as DNA: TGCGCCAGCAGCCAAGATCTTAGGGGGGGGACCGGGGAGACCCAGTACTTC.

This clone has just one count. This chain connects TRBV5-8 to TRBJ1-2, with D possibly matching TRBD1 (5 bases). Trimming left V 0 bases short and J 8 bases short, with 14 bases between. The germline V gene has CDR1 SGHTS and CDR2 YDEGEE. The CDR3 contains 14 residues. This chain's CDR3 is CASSLAGATRGYTF. DNA of the CDR3: TGTGCCAGCAGCTTGGCCGGGGCAACCAGAGGCTACACCTTC.

This clone was seen a handful of times. The chain uses TRBV6-6 and TRBJ1-1; perhaps TRBD1 as D (5 bases). V lost 10 bases and J lost 8, with 14 bases in between. CDR3 length equals 11 residues. CDR1 is MNHNY, CDR2 SVGAGI, per germline (reference sequence). CDR3 protein: CATRGGTEAFF. The DNA for the CDR3 is TGTGCCACCCGGGGGGGGACCGAAGCTTTCTTT.

The genes are TRBV28 and TRBJ1-4, with TRBD1 matching over 7 bases. The CDR3 runs 16 residues. Per the germline V gene, CDR1 is MDHEN and CDR2 is SYDVKM. V lost 6 bases and J lost 5; bases outside the gene matches: 12. CDR3 nucleotides: TGTGCCAGCAGAGACCTAGGGGGCAGGCGGAATGAAAAACTGTTTTTT. It is translated as CASRDLGGRRNEKLFF.

The chain recombines TRBV28 with TRBJ2-2; 10 bases are a match to TRBD2. From germline, CDR1 is MDHEN and CDR2 SYDVKM. J lost 5 bases, V lost 5 bases, and 11 bases had no gene match. CDR3 size: 17 residues. The CDR3 here is CASSTPSGSWGTGELFF. The CDR3 region has the DNA TGTGCCAGCAGTACCCCTAGCGGGAGTTGGGGGACCGGGGAGCTGTTTTTT. Looking up the rest from reference TRBV28 and TRBJ2-2 gives the full variable domain: DVKVTQSSRYLVKRTGEKVFLECVQDMDHENMFWYRQDPGLGLRLIYFSYDVKMKEKGDIPEGYSVSREKKERFSLILESASTNQTSMYLCASSTPSGSWGTGELFFGEGSRLTVL.

This rearrangement joins TRBV28 to TRBJ1-3; D might be TRBD1 (5 bases). Trimming removed 3 bases at V and 9 bases at J, with 12 bases between. This CDR3 region has 13 residues. Germline-derived CDR1 and CDR2 are MDHEN and SYDVKM. CDR3 protein: CASSLGSGTTIYF. The CDR3 bases are TGTGCCAGCAGTTTGGGCAGCGGGACCACCATATATTTT.

The DNA of the CDR3 is TGTGCCAGCTCACCAGGGTCTAGCCCTGGTACGCAGTATTTT. It translates to CASSPGSSPGTQYF. This chain connects TRBV18 to TRBJ2-3, with TRBD2 as a possible D gene (5 bases). V was clipped by 2 bases and J by 8 bases, with 14 bases between them. The CDR3 totals 14 residues. In germline, CDR1 is KGHSH, CDR2 LQKENI. Full variable domain (missing parts from reference TRBV18 and TRBJ2-3): NAGVMQNPRHLVRRRGQEARLRCSPMKGHSHVYWYRQLPEEGLKFMVYLQKENIIDESGMPKERFSAEFPKEGPSILRIQQVVRGDSAAYFCASSPGSSPGTQYFGPGTRLTVL.

The rearrangement joins TRBV5-1 to TRBJ2-1, with D possibly being TRBD2 (5 bases). The V gene lost 4 bases and the J gene lost 6 bases, with 8 bases spanning the gap. The CDR3 is 12 residues long. The germline CDR1 and CDR2 sequences are SGHRS and YFSETQ. The DNA for the CDR3 is TGCGCCAGCAGCCCGGACTCCAATGAGCAGTTCTTC. Encoded protein: CASSPDSNEQFF. The whole variable domain, filled in from reference TRBV5-1 and TRBJ2-1, reads KAGVTQTPRYLIKTRGQQVTLSCSPISGHRSVSWYQQTPGQGLQFLFEYFSETQRNKGNFPGRFSGRQFSNSRSEMNVSTLELGDSALYLCASSPDSNEQFFGPGTRLTVL.

This chain joins TRBV5-1 and TRBJ2-3, with 12 bases identical to TRBD2. The CDR3 length is 15 residues. The ends lost 4 bases at V and 4 bases at J; junction bases unmatched: 4. Germline loops: CDR1 SGHRS, CDR2 YFSETQ. CDR3 sequence: CASSPLAGGPDTQYF. The CDR3 DNA reads TGCGCCAGCAGCCCGCTAGCGGGGGGGCCAGATACGCAGTATTTT.

The V call is TRBV4-3, the J call TRBJ2-3; maybe TRBD1 (6 bases). The CDR3 is 16 amino acids. Germline V CDR1 and CDR2: LGHNA, YSLEER. Trimming removed 0 bases from V and 4 bases from J, with 14 bases in between. CDR3 sequence reads: CASSQDTGLGADTQYF. The DNA for the CDR3 is TGCGCCAGCAGCCAAGATACAGGGCTTGGGGCAGATACGCAGTATTTT.

V usage is TRBV6-5 and J usage is TRBJ1-5, with 7 positions matching TRBD1. CDR3 length equals 15 residues. Per germline, CDR1 MNHEY and CDR2 SVGAGI. V shed 0 bases and J 3 bases; nucleotides not matched to a gene: 2. The CDR3 sequence: CASSYSGQDNQPQHF. CDR3 bases: TGTGCCAGCAGTTACTCCGGACAGGACAATCAGCCCCAGCATTTT.

The chain joins TRBV11-3 to TRBJ2-1; possible D gene TRBD2, 7 bases. The CDR3 has 16 amino acids. V was clipped by 5 bases and J by 5 bases, with 19 bases between them. The V gene's germline CDR1 is SGHNT and CDR2 YENEEA. CDR3 sequence reads: CASSIGGGGAHNEQFF. CDR3 nucleotide sequence: TGTGCCAGCAGCATCGGCGGAGGGGGGGCCCACAATGAGCAGTTCTTC. Full variable domain (outside the CDR3, taken from reference TRBV11-3 and TRBJ2-1): EAGVVQSPRYKIIEKKQPVAFWCNPISGHNTLYWYLQNLGQGPELLIRYENEEAVDDSQLPKDRFSAERLKGVDSTLKIQPAELGDSAVYLCASSIGGGGAHNEQFFGPGTRLTVL.

The rearrangement links TRBV5-1 to TRBJ2-3; TRBD2 might be the D (6 bases). This CDR3 spans 14 amino acids. V was cut by 0 bases and J by 5 bases, with 10 bases left in between. Germline assignment: CDR1 SGHRS and CDR2 YFSETQ. CDR3: CASSLGPAGDTQYF. CDR3 bases: TGCGCCAGCAGCTTGGGGCCAGCGGGAGATACGCAGTATTTT.

The V call is TRBV28, the J call TRBJ1-3, with D unclear. CDR1 is MDHEN and CDR2 is SYDVKM in the germline V gene. V was shortened by 3 bases and J by 4 bases, with 4 bases between the two germline ends. This CDR3 contains 12 residues. CDR3 region: CASSLGGNTIYF. CDR3 nucleotides: TGTGCCAGCAGTTTGGGGGGAAACACCATATATTTT. The full variable domain, with the rest looked up from reference TRBV28 and TRBJ1-3, is DVKVTQSSRYLVKRTGEKVFLECVQDMDHENMFWYRQDPGLGLRLIYFSYDVKMKEKGDIPEGYSVSREKKERFSLILESASTNQTSMYLCASSLGGNTIYFGEGSWLTVV.